This is a list of T cell receptor beta chains from one sample in a study of cytomegalovirus exposure and HLA in healthy donors. Here immunoSEQ multiplex PCR was the method, and the copy in TCRdb shows in-frame clones only, minus some. The data show tens of thousands of clones, roughly 76% seen once. The sequenced material came from PBMCs. These TCRs come from a woman in her twenties or thirties in good health and CMV-seronegative. CDR3s leave out the opening cysteine and the closing phenylalanine or tryptophan. Clone sizes are given selectively: once, few, many, or a class where the clone is expanded.

12 | NA | TRBJ2-7 | TRBV5-1 | ASSGLAGTYEQY
10 | few | TRBJ1-4 | TRBV30 | ALDRTNEKLF
9 | NA | TRBJ2-3 | TRBV5-6 | ASSHTDTQY
12 | NA | TRBJ2-7 | TRBV19 | ASSIAGFTTEQY
12 | few | TRBJ2-3 | TRBV2 | ASSLSSGRATQY
11 | NA | TRBJ1-4 | TRBV7-6 | ASTRFTNEKLF
13 | NA | TRBJ2-2 | TRBV5-4 | ASSPPAGDTGELF
13 | NA | TRBJ1-3 | TRBV9 | ASSAFQGSGNTIY
13 | NA | TRBJ2-1 | TRBV11-2 | ASSLGASWDNEQF
13 | NA | TRBJ2-1 | TRBV7-6 | ASSLEASGYNEQF
10 | NA | TRBJ2-7 | TRBV5-4 | ASSLDRSAQY
17 | NA | TRBJ2-2 | TRBV2 | ASSKTSGSAMVNTGELF
12 | NA | TRBJ2-1 | TRBV21-1 | ASSRTSGRDKQF
16 | NA | TRBJ1-2 | TRBV11-1 | ASEALFDGGRTYGGYT
10 | NA | TRBJ1-2 | TRBV18 | ASSPDSGGYT
12 | NA | TRBJ2-3 | TRBV5-1 | ASSLGSPADTQY
13 | NA | TRBJ2-2 | TRBV7-3 | ASSLGGQNTGELF